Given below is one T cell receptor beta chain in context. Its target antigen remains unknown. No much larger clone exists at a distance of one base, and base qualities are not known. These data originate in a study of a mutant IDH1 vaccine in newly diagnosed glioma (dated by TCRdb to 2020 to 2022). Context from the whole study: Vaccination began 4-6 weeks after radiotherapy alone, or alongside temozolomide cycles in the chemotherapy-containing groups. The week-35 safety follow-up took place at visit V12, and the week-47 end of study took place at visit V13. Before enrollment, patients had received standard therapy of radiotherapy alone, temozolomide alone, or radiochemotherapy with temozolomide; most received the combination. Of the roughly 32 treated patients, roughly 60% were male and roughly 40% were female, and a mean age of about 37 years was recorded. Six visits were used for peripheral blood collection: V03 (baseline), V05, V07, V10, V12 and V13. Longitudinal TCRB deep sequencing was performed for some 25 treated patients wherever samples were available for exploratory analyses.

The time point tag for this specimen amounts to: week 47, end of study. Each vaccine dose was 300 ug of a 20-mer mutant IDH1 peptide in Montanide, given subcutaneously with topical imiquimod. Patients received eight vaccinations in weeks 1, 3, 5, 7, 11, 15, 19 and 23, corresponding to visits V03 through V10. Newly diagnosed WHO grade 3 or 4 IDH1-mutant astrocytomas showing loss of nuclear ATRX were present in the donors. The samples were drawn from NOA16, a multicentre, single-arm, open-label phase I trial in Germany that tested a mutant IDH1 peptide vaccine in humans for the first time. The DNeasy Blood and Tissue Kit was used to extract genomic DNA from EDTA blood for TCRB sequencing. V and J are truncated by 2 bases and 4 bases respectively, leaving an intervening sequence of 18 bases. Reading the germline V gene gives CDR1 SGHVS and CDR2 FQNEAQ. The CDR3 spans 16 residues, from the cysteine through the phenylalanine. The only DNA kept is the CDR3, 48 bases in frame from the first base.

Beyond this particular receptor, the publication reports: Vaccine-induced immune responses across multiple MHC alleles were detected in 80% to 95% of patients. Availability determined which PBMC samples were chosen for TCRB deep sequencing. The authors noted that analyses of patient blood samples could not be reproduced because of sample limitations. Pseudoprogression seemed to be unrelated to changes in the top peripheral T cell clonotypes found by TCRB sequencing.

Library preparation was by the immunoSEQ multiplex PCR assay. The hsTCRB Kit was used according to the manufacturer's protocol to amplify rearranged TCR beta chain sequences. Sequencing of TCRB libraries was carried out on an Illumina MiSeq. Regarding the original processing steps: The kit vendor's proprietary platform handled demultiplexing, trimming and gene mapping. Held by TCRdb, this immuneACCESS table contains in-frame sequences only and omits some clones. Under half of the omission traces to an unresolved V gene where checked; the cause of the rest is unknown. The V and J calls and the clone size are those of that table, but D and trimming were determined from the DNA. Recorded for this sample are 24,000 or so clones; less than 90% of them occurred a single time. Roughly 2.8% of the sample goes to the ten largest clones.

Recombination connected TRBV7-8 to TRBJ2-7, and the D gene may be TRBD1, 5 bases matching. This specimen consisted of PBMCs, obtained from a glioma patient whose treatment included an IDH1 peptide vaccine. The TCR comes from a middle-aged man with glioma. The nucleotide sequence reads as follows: TGTGCCAGCAGCTTACAACTCTCCCAGGGTAGTTACGAGCAGTACTTC. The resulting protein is CASSLQLSQGSYEQYF. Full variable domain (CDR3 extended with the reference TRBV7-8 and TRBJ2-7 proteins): GAGVSQSPRYKVAKRGQDVALRCDPISGHVSLFWYQQALGQGPEFLTYFQNEAQLDKSGLPSDRFFAERPEGSVSTLKIQRTQQEDSAVYLCASSLQLSQGSYEQYFGPGTRLTVT.